These 19 T cell receptor beta chains were all obtained from the same sample, sequenced in a study of cytomegalovirus exposure and HLA in healthy donors. The PCR was carried out with 60 Vbeta primers and 13 Jbeta primers. Using immunoSEQ multiplex PCR, the repertoire was profiled, and TCRdb retains in-frame clones only, with some absent. The repertoire includes approximately 220,000 clones, 75% to 80% of them detected once, and around 1.8% sits in the top ten. Sequencing was performed on PBMCs. The receptor set was obtained from a young man in good health and CMV-seronegative.

The chain links TRBV5-6 to TRBJ1-4, with 7 bases that match TRBD1. The CDR3 is 14 amino acids. V lost 3 bases and J lost 5; bases outside the gene matches: 4. Germline CDR1 is SGHDT and CDR2 is YYEEEE. This CDR3 reads CASSSGTVNEKLFF. As DNA, the CDR3 is TGTGCCAGCAGCTCCGGGACAGTCAATGAAAAACTGTTTTTT.

The chain links TRBV19 to TRBJ2-5, with 11 nucleotides matching TRBD2. Per germline, CDR1 LNHDA and CDR2 SQIVND (reference sequence). This CDR3 comprises 16 residues. V lost 2 bases and J lost 4; bases outside the gene matches: 6. This chain's CDR3 is CASSILTSGRPETQYF. DNA of the CDR3: TGTGCCAGTAGTATACTCACTAGCGGGAGACCAGAGACCCAGTACTTC.

In DNA, the CDR3 is TGTGCCAGCAGTTCCCCCGGGGGTAGCACAGATACGCAGTATTTT. Translating it yields CASSSPGGSTDTQYF. The genes are TRBV28 and TRBJ2-3; D is possibly TRBD2 (6 bases). Per the germline V gene, CDR1 is MDHEN and CDR2 is SYDVKM. This CDR3 region has 15 residues. Trimming removed 4 bases from V and 0 bases from J, with 11 bases in between.

V gene TRBV23-1 combines with J gene TRBJ2-5, with D possibly matching TRBD1 (6 bases). TRBV23-1 is placed among ORFs of uncertain function. Trimming removed 10 bases from V and 1 base from J, with 16 bases in between. The CDR3 extends over 14 amino acids. CDR3 in amino acids: CANIMGHLQETQYF. For the CDR3, the DNA is TGCGCCAACATCATGGGACACCTCCAAGAGACCCAGTACTTC.

DNA of the CDR3: TGTGCCAGCAGCGCATTAGCCACCGGGGAGCTGTTTTTT. This encodes CASSALATGELFF. The chain is built from TRBV7-9 and TRBJ2-2; unclear D gene. CDR3 length: 13 residues. Germline V gene data show CDR1 as SEHNR and CDR2 as FQNEAQ (reference sequence). V lost 5 bases and J lost 4, with 8 bases in between.

The chain joins TRBV11-2 to TRBJ2-3, with D uncertain. Deletions cut 0 bases from V and 0 bases from J, with 13 bases between. The CDR3 is 17 amino acids. CDR1 is SGHAT, CDR2 FQNNGV, per germline. For the CDR3, the DNA is TGTGCCAGCAGCTTAGATCCGTTGCAGGCTAGCACAGATACGCAGTATTTT. It is translated as CASSLDPLQASTDTQYF.

The CDR3 spells CASSAAGDLSYEQYF. The CDR3 DNA reads TGTGCCAGCAGTGCGGCAGGGGACCTCTCCTACGAGCAGTACTTC. The chain uses TRBV6-1 and TRBJ2-7, with a weak D call TRBD1 (6 bases). Germline CDR1 MNHNS, CDR2 SASEGT. The CDR3 runs 15 residues. Trimming cost V 4 bases and J 0 bases, with 13 bases left between them.

This chain connects TRBV25-1 to TRBJ2-5, with D unresolved. CDR1 MGHDK and CDR2 SYGVNS come from the germline V gene. V dropped 1 base and J dropped 0 bases, with 6 bases sitting between them. The CDR3 is 14 amino acids. The CDR3 bases are TGTGCCAGCAGTGAATTCGAGGACCAAGAGACCCAGTACTTC. It translates to CASSEFEDQETQYF.

The chain uses TRBV15 and TRBJ2-3; D is ambiguous. The CDR3 is 11 residues long. V was shortened by 5 bases and J by 6 bases, with 6 bases between the two germline ends. Germline CDR1 reads LNHNV; CDR2 reads YYDKDF (reference sequence). The CDR3 spells CATSLGDTQYF. In DNA form, the CDR3 reads TGTGCCACCAGCCTCGGGGATACGCAGTATTTT.

The chain couples TRBV28 to TRBJ2-7; possible D gene TRBD2, 5 bases. The CDR3 sequence is 15 residues long. Germline CDR1 is MDHEN and CDR2 is SYDVKM. Trimming left V 5 bases short and J 5 bases short, with 19 bases between. Written as DNA, the CDR3 is TGTGCCAGCAGTCCGGGTTTACTAGAGTTGGACGAGCAGTACTTC. As protein: CASSPGLLELDEQYF.

This clone was observed a single time. The chain links TRBV28 to TRBJ2-7, with D possibly matching TRBD1 (6 bases). CDR3 length: 16 amino acids. The V end was cut by 3 bases, the J end by 2 bases, with 17 bases between. Per the germline V gene, CDR1 is MDHEN and CDR2 is SYDVKM. The CDR3 nucleotides read TGTGCCAGCAGTTTGCAAACCTGGGACAAAGCCTACGAGCAGTACTTC. As protein: CASSLQTWDKAYEQYF.

This clone was seen only once. This chain joins TRBV5-1 and TRBJ2-3; a possible D gene is TRBD2 (5 bases). The CDR3 length is 17 residues. The V end lost 0 bases, the J end lost 0 bases, and 14 bases lay between the germline ends. Germline V CDR1 and CDR2: SGHRS, YFSETQ. The CDR3 spells CASSLAGVKRSTDTQYF. CDR3 DNA sequence: TGCGCCAGCAGCTTGGCCGGGGTTAAGCGGAGCACAGATACGCAGTATTTT.

V usage is TRBV28 and J usage is TRBJ1-3; D is undetermined. Trimming left V 7 bases short and J 3 bases short, with 13 bases between. Germline-derived CDR1 and CDR2 are MDHEN and SYDVKM. CDR3 length: 14 residues. CDR3: CASILGGYGNTIYF. As DNA, the CDR3 is TGTGCCAGCATCTTGGGAGGTTATGGAAACACCATATATTTT.

This chain's CDR3 is CAWKGDWTSDYNEQFF. For the CDR3, the DNA is TGTGCCTGGAAGGGTGATTGGACTAGCGATTACAATGAGCAGTTCTTC. The V call is TRBV30, the J call TRBJ2-1, with TRBD2 identical over 9 bases. Germline CDR1 is GTSNPN and CDR2 is SVGIG (reference sequence). The CDR3 spans 16 residues. Trimming took 4 bases from V and 4 from J; bases not matched to a gene: 11.

Comment on this clone: A junction end diverges from the germline sequence, so it may reflect a read error. This chain links TRBV7-9 with TRBJ1-2, with a tentative D call TRBD1 (6 bases). CDR3 length equals 17 residues. Germline assignment: CDR1 SEHNR and CDR2 FQNEAQ (reference sequence). As DNA, the CDR3 is TGTTCCAGCAGCTCCACGAATGGACAGCTGCTTTTCTATGGCTACACCTTC. This translates into CSSSSTNGQLLFYGYTF.

The chain carries TRBV7-8 and TRBJ1-4; no clear D gene. V was clipped by 1 base and J by 8 bases, with 5 bases between them. This CDR3 is 12 amino acids long. Looked up from germline, CDR1 is SGHVS and CDR2 is FQNEAQ. The CDR3 region is CASSLVSEKLFF. In DNA, the CDR3 is TGTGCCAGCAGCTTAGTAAGCGAAAAACTGTTTTTT.

The chain is built from TRBV9 and TRBJ2-2, with D hard to call. Germline V gives CDR1 SGDLS, CDR2 YYNGEE. This CDR3 comprises 15 residues. V lost 0 bases and J 1 base, leaving 7 bases between the germline ends. CDR3 coding DNA: TGTGCCAGCAGCGTAGATCCCGGGAACACCGGGGAGCTGTTTTTT. It codes for CASSVDPGNTGELFF.

The chain has TRBV27 and TRBJ2-6; 8 bases fit TRBD1. This CDR3 region has 16 residues. Germline CDR1 and CDR2: MNHEY and SMNVEV (reference sequence). V gave up 5 bases and J gave up 4 bases; unmatched junction bases: 7. DNA of the CDR3: TGTGCCAGCAGTCCGACAGGGGCCTCGGGGGCCAACGTCCTGACTTTC. This codes for CASSPTGASGANVLTF.

The chain uses TRBV7-3 and TRBJ2-1, with a tentative D call TRBD2 (6 bases). V was pared by 1 base and J by 0 bases, with 10 bases between. The CDR3 is made up of 16 amino acids. Germline CDR1 reads SGHTA; CDR2 reads FQGTGA. The CDR3 loop is CASSLNGGSSYNEQFF. CDR3 DNA: TGTGCCAGCAGCTTAAACGGGGGAAGCTCCTACAATGAGCAGTTCTTC.